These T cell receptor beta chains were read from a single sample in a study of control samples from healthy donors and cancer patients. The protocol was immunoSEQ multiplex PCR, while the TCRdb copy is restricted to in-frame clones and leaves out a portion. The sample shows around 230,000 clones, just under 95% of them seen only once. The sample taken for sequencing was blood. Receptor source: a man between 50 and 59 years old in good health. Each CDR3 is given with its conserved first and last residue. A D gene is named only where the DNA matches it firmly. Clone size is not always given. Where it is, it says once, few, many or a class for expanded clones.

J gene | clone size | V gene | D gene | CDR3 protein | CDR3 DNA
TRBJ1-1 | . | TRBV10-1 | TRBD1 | CASSWDRAPFGMNTEAFF | TGCGCCAGCAGCTGGGACAGGGCACCTTTCGGGATGAACACTGAAGCTTTCTTT
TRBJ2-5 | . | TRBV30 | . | CAWRPKLETQYF | TGTGCCTGGAGGCCCAAACTGGAGACCCAGTACTTC
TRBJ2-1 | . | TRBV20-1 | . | CSAPVYNEQFF | TGCAGTGCACCGGTTTACAATGAGCAGTTCTTC
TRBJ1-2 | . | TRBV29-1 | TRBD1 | CSVPRQGANYGYTF | TGCAGCGTGCCTCGACAGGGGGCTAACTATGGCTACACCTTC
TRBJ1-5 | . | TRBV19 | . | CASSYTGISNQPQHF | TGTGCCAGTAGCTATACAGGGATTAGCAATCAGCCCCAGCATTTT
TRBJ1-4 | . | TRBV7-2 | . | CASSPWTRKDEKLFF | TGTGCCAGCAGCCCCTGGACGAGGAAGGATGAAAAACTGTTTTTT
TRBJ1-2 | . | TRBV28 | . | CASSLTEGQSTYGYTF | TGTGCCAGCAGTTTAACAGAGGGACAATCCACTTATGGCTACACCTTC
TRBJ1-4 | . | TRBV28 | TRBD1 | CASGQGLWGEKLFF | TGTGCCAGCGGACAGGGCTTATGGGGGGAAAAACTGTTTTTT
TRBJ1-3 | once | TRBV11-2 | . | CASSLSGASGNTIYF | TGTGCCAGCAGCTTATCCGGGGCATCTGGAAACACCATATATTTT
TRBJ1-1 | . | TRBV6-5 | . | CASSSGRSYNTEAFF | TGTGCCAGCAGCTCAGGACGGAGTTATAACACTGAAGCTTTCTTT
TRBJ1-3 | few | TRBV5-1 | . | CASSLVQGSGNTIYF | TGCGCCAGCAGCTTGGTACAGGGCTCTGGAAACACCATATATTTT
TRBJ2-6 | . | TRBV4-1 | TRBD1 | CASSQDGRQGAITGANVLTF | TGCGCCAGCAGCCAAGATGGTCGGCAGGGGGCGATTACTGGGGCCAACGTCCTGACTTTC